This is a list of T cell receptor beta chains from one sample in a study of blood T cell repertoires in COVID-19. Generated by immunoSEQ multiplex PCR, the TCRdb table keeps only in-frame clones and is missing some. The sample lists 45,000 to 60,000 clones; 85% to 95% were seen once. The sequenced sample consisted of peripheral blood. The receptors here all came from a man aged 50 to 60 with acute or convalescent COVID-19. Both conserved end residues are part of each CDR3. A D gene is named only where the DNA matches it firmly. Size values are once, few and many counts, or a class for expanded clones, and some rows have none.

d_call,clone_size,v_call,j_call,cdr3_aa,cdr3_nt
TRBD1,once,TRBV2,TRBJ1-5,CASSEAPDRVGQPQHF,TGTGCCAGCAGTGAAGCCCCGGACAGGGTGGGCCAGCCCCAGCATTTT
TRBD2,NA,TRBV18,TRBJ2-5,CASTTGLAGGQETQYF,TGTGCCAGCACTACAGGACTAGCGGGAGGGCAAGAGACCCAGTACTTC
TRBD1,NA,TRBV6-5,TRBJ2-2,CASSYDGTGFTGELFF,TGTGCCAGCAGTTACGATGGGACAGGGTTCACCGGGGAGCTGTTTTTT
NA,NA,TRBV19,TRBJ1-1,CASSIDLGASNTEAFF,TGTGCCAGTAGTATAGATCTTGGGGCCTCGAACACTGAAGCTTTCTTT
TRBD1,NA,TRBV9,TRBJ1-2,CASSVARQGPYTF,TGTGCCAGCAGCGTAGCCAGACAGGGTCCCTACACCTTC
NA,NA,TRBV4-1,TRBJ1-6,CASSATGRVNNSPLHF,TGCGCCAGCAGTGCAACGGGGAGAGTTAATAATTCACCCCTCCACTTT
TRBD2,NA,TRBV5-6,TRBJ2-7,CASSLPSGRHSYEQYF,TGTGCCAGCAGCTTACCTAGCGGGAGGCACTCCTACGAGCAGTACTTC
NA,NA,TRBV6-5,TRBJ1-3,CASSPTGLGNTIYF,TGTGCCAGCAGTCCCACAGGGTTAGGAAACACCATATATTTT
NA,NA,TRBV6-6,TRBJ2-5,CASRTWGVGGETQYF,TGTGCCAGCAGGACATGGGGGGTCGGAGGGGAGACCCAGTACTTC
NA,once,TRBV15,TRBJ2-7,CATSRAPTNYEQYF,TGTGCCACCAGCAGAGCCCCGACAAACTACGAGCAGTACTTC
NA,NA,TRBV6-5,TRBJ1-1,CASFDIRNTEAFF,TGTGCCAGTTTTGACATTAGGAACACTGAAGCTTTCTTT
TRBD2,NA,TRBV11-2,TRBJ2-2,CASSSWGGTGELFF,TGTGCCAGCAGCTCGTGGGGGGGCACCGGGGAGCTGTTTTTT
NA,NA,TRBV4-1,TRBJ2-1,CASSQVVGTLSYNEQFF,TGCGCCAGCAGCCAAGTGGTAGGGACTTTATCCTACAATGAGCAGTTCTTC
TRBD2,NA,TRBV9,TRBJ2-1,CASSVGGRLATNEQFF,TGTGCCAGCAGCGTAGGGGGGAGACTAGCGACTAATGAGCAGTTCTTC
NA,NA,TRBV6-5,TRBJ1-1,CASSTSTRRTEAFF,TGTGCCAGCAGTACCTCTACTCGGCGGACTGAAGCTTTCTTT